What follows are 13 T cell receptor beta chains derived from one specimen sequenced in a study of T cell responses to AZD1222 COVID-19 vaccine. TCRdb keeps only in-frame clones here, not all; method: immunoSEQ multiplex PCR. The table shows roughly 99,000 clones, with roughly 92% occurring only once. Sequences were derived from peripheral blood, sampled 28 days after the second AZD1222 dose. These TCRs come from an adult who received the AZD1222 COVID-19 vaccine.

On this clone: This sample includes further DNA sequences coding for the same CDR3. Written as DNA, the CDR3 is TGCGCCAGCAGCTCCGCGGGGGCGTACAATGAGCAGTTCTTC. Translation gives CASSSAGAYNEQFF. The chain carries TRBV5-1 and TRBJ2-1; possibly TRBD2 for D (7 bases). CDR3 length: 14 residues. Trimming removed 3 bases from V and 4 bases from J, with 11 bases in between. Germline V CDR1 and CDR2: SGHRS, YFSETQ.

This chain links TRBV6-2 or TRBV6-3 with TRBJ1-5; D remains ambiguous. CDR3 length: 12 residues. The germline V gene encodes CDR1 MNHEY and CDR2 SVGEGT. With 5 bases removed from V and 5 bases from J, the gap between germline ends came to 7 bases. CDR3 residues: CASSPPDQPQHF. CDR3 nucleotide sequence: TGTGCCAGCAGTCCGCCGGATCAGCCCCAGCATTTT.

The V gene is TRBV18, the J gene TRBJ2-1, with TRBD2 matching over 8 bases. The CDR3 has 19 amino acids. V trimming: 1 base; J trimming: 3 bases; junction bases outside the gene matches: 14. Germline-derived CDR1 and CDR2 are KGHSH and LQKENI. The CDR3 coding sequence is TGTGCCAGCTCACCACTACTGAGGTTTAGCGGGATGGGCTACAATGAGCAGTTCTTC. As protein: CASSPLLRFSGMGYNEQFF.

The chain combines TRBV4-3 with TRBJ2-7, with D possibly being TRBD2 (5 bases). Germline CDR1 is LGHNA and CDR2 is YSLEER. Deletions cut 1 base from V and 3 bases from J, with 10 bases between. The CDR3 sequence is 14 residues long. CDR3 sequence (DNA): TGCGCCAGCAGCCAAGGACTACCCGGCTACGAGCAGTACTTC. It is translated as CASSQGLPGYEQYF.

This rearrangement joins TRBV19 to TRBJ2-7, with TRBD1 matching over 7 bases. The germline gives CDR1 LNHDA, CDR2 SQIVND (reference sequence). This CDR3 is built from 14 residues. V gave up 3 bases and J gave up 2 bases; unmatched junction bases: 4. CDR3: CASSIGQETYEQYF. Here the CDR3 DNA reads TGTGCCAGTAGTATTGGACAGGAGACCTACGAGCAGTACTTC.

V usage is TRBV4-3 and J usage is TRBJ2-6; D is unresolved. V lost 0 bases to trimming and J lost 1 base, with 10 bases between them. This CDR3 spans 17 amino acids. Germline V gives CDR1 LGHNA, CDR2 YSLEER. CDR3: CASSQDPDGSGANVLTF. The CDR3 nucleotides read TGCGCCAGCAGCCAAGATCCTGACGGGTCTGGGGCCAACGTCCTGACTTTC.

The chain couples TRBV2 to TRBJ2-5; no firm D call. The germline V gene encodes CDR1 SNHLY and CDR2 FYNNEI. Trimming pared 3 bases from V and 4 bases from J, leaving 6 bases between. The CDR3 covers 12 residues. The CDR3, as DNA: TGTGCCAGCAGTGAGTTGGGAGAGACCCAGTACTTC. Translation gives CASSELGETQYF.

V gene TRBV28 combines with J gene TRBJ1-1; D call uncertain. This CDR3 has 14 residues. V gave up 7 bases and J gave up 0 bases, with 12 bases separating them. Germline assignment: CDR1 MDHEN and CDR2 SYDVKM. The CDR3 here is CASTDWGLNTEAFF. The CDR3 DNA reads TGTGCCAGCACCGACTGGGGTCTGAACACTGAAGCTTTCTTT.

The J gene is TRBJ2-5, the V gene TRBV5-6; 7 bases are a match to TRBD2. The CDR3 extends over 13 amino acids. V dropped 5 bases and J dropped 2; count of bases not matched to a gene: 3. Germline CDR1 SGHDT, CDR2 YYEEEE. CDR3 sequence: CASRLAAQETQYF. In DNA form, the CDR3 reads TGTGCCAGCAGGCTAGCGGCACAAGAGACCCAGTACTTC.

The chain joins TRBV14 to TRBJ1-2; 8 nucleotides align to TRBD1. Trimming at V came to 0 bases and at J to 4 bases, leaving 10 bases not matched to a gene. Germline CDR1 and CDR2: SGHDN and FVKESK. This CDR3 region has 17 residues. The CDR3 region is CASSQESGGTGGYGYTF. CDR3 DNA: TGTGCCAGCAGCCAAGAATCAGGGGGTACAGGGGGCTATGGCTACACCTTC.

V gene TRBV28 combines with J gene TRBJ1-5; the match to TRBD1 covers 10 bases. There are 13 residues in the CDR3. V lost 8 bases and J lost 5; bases outside the gene matches: 3. Germline V lookup: CDR1 MDHEN, CDR2 SYDVKM. The CDR3 DNA sequence: TGTGCCAGCGTGACAGGGGGCGATCAGCCCCAGCATTTT. Translation gives CASVTGGDQPQHF.

The J gene is TRBJ2-5, the V gene TRBV24-1; a possible D gene is TRBD1 (7 bases). The CDR3 loop spans 14 amino acids. Between the trimmed V and J ends, which lost 4 bases and 7 bases, there was a span of 15 bases. Germline V lookup: CDR1 KGHDR, CDR2 SFDVKD. The CDR3 protein is CATSEMTGRGTQYF. The CDR3 nucleotides are TGTGCCACCAGTGAGATGACAGGGCGGGGGACCCAGTACTTC.

The V call is TRBV12-5, the J call TRBJ2-2, with a tentative D call TRBD2 (5 bases). The CDR3 is 13 residues long. The V gene lost 1 base and the J gene lost 7 bases, with 7 bases spanning the gap. Looked up from germline, CDR1 is LGHNT and CDR2 is FRNRAP. The CDR3 nucleotides are TGTGCTAGTGGTTTGGGGGGAGTCGGGGAGCTGTTTTTT. This encodes CASGLGGVGELFF.